This record covers a single T cell receptor beta chain. The sample is drawn from a study of human T cells and chemical hapten exposure. Within the library, unique molecular identifiers were attached to each individual cDNA molecule. Original analysis: Samples held a median of approximately 96,000 TCRs, range about 23,224–700,000. TCRdb re-analysed the RACE reads in MiXCR, keeping a single row per CDR3 protein. Here the V and J calls rest on TCRdb's processing, not on the authors' analysis. The data hold roughly 86,000 distinct CDR3 sequences, with roughly 10% observed a single time. Trimming shortened V by 6 bases and J by 5 bases, and 20 bases separated the two germline ends. This CDR3 has 15 amino acids. The germline gives CDR1 DFQATT, CDR2 SNEGSKA (reference sequence). Time point here: patch test 1, 2 weeks after DPC sensitization. Treatment denoted: therapeutic diphenylcyclopropenone sensitization with weekly scalp DPC. Whole blood, unfractionated, served as the material for total RNA extraction.

Source: whole blood, taken in connection with sensitization to the hapten diphenylcyclopropenone (DPC). The chain employs TRBV20-1 and TRBJ2-1, with D perhaps being TRBD1 or TRBD2 (6 bases each). The receptor was isolated from a man aged 35 to 55 with alopecia areata. Some clones in this sample may be carry-over from other donors' samples. The CDR3 DNA reads as TGCAGTGCGAGTGGAGGGACAACCCTGGACAATGAGCAGTTCTTC. This gives the protein CSASGGTTLDNEQFF.